This T cell receptor beta chain stems from a study of blood T cell repertoires in COVID-19. Whole-study context: Acute-phase and convalescent COVID-19 samples originated in the United States, Italy and Spain.

As handled by the study authors: Amplified reference gene primers provided the basis for estimating nucleated cell counts. Measured with immunoSEQ multiplex PCR; TCRdb has only the in-frame clones, and not every one. V and J calls and clone size are those listed in that table; D and trimming were worked out from the DNA. Found here are some 390,000 clones, approximately 91% of them singletons; the top ten hold approximately 1.5%. The CDR3 runs 14 residues. Germline V gives CDR1 SGHDT, CDR2 YYEEEE. The V gene end was trimmed by 2 bases and the J gene end by 5 bases; junction bases not matched to a gene: 5. Seattle patient enrollment occurred during active infection, with longitudinal follow-up thereafter.

The sequence came from a woman aged 40-49 years with COVID-19, enrolled during active disease. The specimen was peripheral blood. V usage is TRBV5-6 and J usage is TRBJ1-2; 8 bases map to TRBD1. In DNA, the CDR3 is TGTGCCAGCAGCTTAACAGGGGGTATTTATGGCTACACCTTC. It yields the protein CASSLTGGIYGYTF. The entire variable domain, with the rest obtained from reference TRBV5-6 and TRBJ1-2, is as follows: DAGVTQSPTHLIKTRGQQVTLRCSPKSGHDTVSWYQQALGQGPQFIFQYYEEEERQRGNFPDRFSGHQFPNYSSELNVNALLLGDSALYLCASSLTGGIYGYTFGSGTRLTVV.